The rows below give T cell receptor beta chains drawn from one sample of a study of cytomegalovirus exposure and HLA in healthy donors. Clones were read by immunoSEQ multiplex PCR, and TCRdb kept only the in-frame ones, dropping some. The repertoire consists of roughly 97,000 clones, with over 9.5% occurring once and the leading ten covering under 6.5%. The material sequenced was PBMCs. The receptors were sampled from a man aged 35-49 years in good health and CMV-seropositive. CDR3s include the opening cysteine and the closing phenylalanine or tryptophan. Each record gives: clone size, V gene, J gene, D gene, CDR3 protein, CDR3 DNA. D genes are given only for firm matches. Clone sizes are given selectively: once, few, many, or a class where the clone is expanded.

-	TRBV25-1	TRBJ1-1	-	CASAYGNTEAFF	TGTGCCAGCGCGTATGGGAACACTGAAGCTTTCTTT
-	TRBV6-1	TRBJ2-5	-	CASSSQLETQYF	TGTGCCAGCAGTTCCCAGTTGGAGACCCAGTACTTC
few	TRBV5-6	TRBJ2-1	-	CASSRPLGRTTDEQFF	TGTGCCAGCAGCCGGCCGTTGGGGCGTACTACAGATGAGCAGTTCTTC
-	TRBV29-1	TRBJ1-5	-	CSVEIGGNQPQHF	TGCAGCGTTGAAATAGGGGGAAATCAGCCCCAGCATTTT
-	TRBV5-6	TRBJ2-7	-	CASSYDYSKNSYEQYF	TGTGCCAGCAGTTACGACTACTCTAAAAACTCCTACGAGCAGTACTTC
few	TRBV10-3	TRBJ2-7	TRBD1	CAISRQGSEHEQYF	TGTGCCATCAGTCGACAGGGTTCGGAGCACGAGCAGTACTTC
-	TRBV30	TRBJ2-1	-	CAWSEEMADNEQFF	TGTGCCTGGAGTGAGGAGATGGCGGACAATGAGCAGTTCTTC
-	TRBV2	TRBJ2-7	TRBD2	CASRDSGGLYEQYF	TGTGCCAGCAGAGATAGCGGGGGGCTTTACGAGCAGTACTTC
few	TRBV7-2	TRBJ2-3	TRBD2	CASSPRVLAGGPDTQYF	TGTGCCAGCAGCCCCAGGGTGCTAGCGGGCGGACCAGATACGCAGTATTTT
-	TRBV9	TRBJ2-3	TRBD2	CASSVRGSGSPDTQYF	TGTGCCAGCAGCGTCAGGGGTAGCGGGAGTCCAGATACGCAGTATTTT
few	TRBV27	TRBJ1-2	TRBD1	CASRGDRGTVYGYTF	TGTGCCAGCAGGGGCGACAGGGGGACCGTCTATGGCTACACCTTC
few	TRBV10-3	TRBJ2-7	TRBD2	CAIRGEGSYEQYF	TGTGCCATCCGAGGGGAGGGGTCCTACGAGCAGTACTTC
-	TRBV7-2	TRBJ2-7	-	CASSFTLQVYEQYF	TGTGCCAGCAGCTTCACCTTGCAGGTTTACGAGCAGTACTTC
few	TRBV11-2	TRBJ1-2	-	CASSLEKGGFYGYTF	TGTGCCAGCAGCTTAGAAAAAGGGGGATTCTATGGCTACACCTTC
-	TRBV18	TRBJ1-2	TRBD1	CASSPRTGKGYGYTF	TGTGCCAGCTCACCGCGGACAGGGAAGGGCTATGGCTACACCTTC
few	TRBV6-6	TRBJ1-1	TRBD1	CASSSDRGVNTEAFF	TGTGCCAGCAGTTCAGACAGGGGCGTGAACACTGAAGCTTTCTTT
few	TRBV7-6	TRBJ2-5	TRBD2	CASSRSSRLAEQTQYF	TGTGCCAGCAGCCGTTCTAGTCGGCTAGCGGAGCAGACCCAGTACTTC
-	TRBV9	TRBJ1-1	-	CASSVVRDTEAFF	TGTGCCAGCAGCGTAGTCAGGGACACTGAAGCTTTCTTT
few	TRBV9	TRBJ2-7	-	CASSEQGSEQYF	TGTGCCAGCAGCGAACAGGGATCCGAGCAGTACTTC